This TCR beta chain was sequenced for a study of cytomegalovirus exposure and HLA in healthy donors. The V gene lost 4 bases and the J gene lost 6 bases, with 12 bases spanning the gap. The CDR3 contains 12 residues. CDR1 and CDR2 from the germline V gene are GTSNPN and SVGIG (reference sequence). Primers for the PCR totalled 60 Vbeta and 13 Jbeta. This table comes from immunoSEQ multiplex PCR, and its TCRdb copy is limited to in-frame clones, with some not included. This sample has some 120,000 clones, with 65% to 80% found just once. The chain recombines TRBV30 with TRBJ2-5; D might be TRBD1 (5 bases). This sequence was found in a man aged 18-30 years in good health and CMV-seropositive. Sample: PBMCs. This chain's CDR3 is CAWTKRGKTQYF. CDR3 sequence (DNA): TGTGCCTGGACCAAAAGGGGAAAGACCCAGTACTTC.